Following are 30 T cell receptor beta chains from one sample sequenced in a study of technical replicates of blood from a few donors. Sequenced by immunoSEQ multiplex PCR; TCRdb stores in-frame clones only, minus some. The repertoire has over 10,000 clones, 95% of them found once; the top ten carry approximately 7.4%. Sequences were obtained from PBMCs. These receptors were collected from a human donor in good health.

The V call is TRBV29-1, the J call TRBJ1-1; no firm D call. Germline-derived CDR1 and CDR2 are SQVTM and ANQGSEA. This CDR3 is 12 amino acids long. The CDR3 region is CGVLGWNTEAFF. The CDR3 DNA follows: TGCGGAGTACTGGGTTGGAACACTGAAGCTTTCTTT.

The chain is built from TRBV7-9 and TRBJ1-1; D ambiguous. The ends were cut back, 5 bases at V and 1 base at J, with 8 bases in the middle. The CDR3 is 13 residues long. Germline loops: CDR1 SEHNR, CDR2 FQNEAQ (reference sequence). The chain's CDR3 is CASSKQKNTEAFF. CDR3 nucleotide sequence: TGTGCCAGCAGCAAACAGAAGAACACTGAAGCTTTCTTT.

This clone was seen just once. J is TRBJ1-2 and V is TRBV10-3; 7 nucleotides match TRBD1. CDR1 and CDR2 (germline): ENHRY, SYGVKD. The V gene end was trimmed by 0 bases and the J gene end by 6 bases; junction bases not matched to a gene: 7. The CDR3 is 15 residues long. CDR3 in amino acids: CAISESRTGPHGYTF. CDR3 bases: TGTGCCATCAGTGAGTCTCGGACAGGTCCCCATGGCTACACCTTC.

The chain has TRBV29-1 and TRBJ1-2, with 9 bases aligning to TRBD1. The CDR3 totals 12 residues. Germline V gene sequence: CDR1 SQVTM, CDR2 ANQGSEA. V dropped 7 bases and J dropped 8; count of bases not matched to a gene: 8. The CDR3 sequence: CSEHRGLGGYTF. In DNA, the CDR3 is TGCAGCGAGCACAGGGGGCTAGGCGGCTACACCTTC.

V gene TRBV5-4 combines with J gene TRBJ2-1; 7 bases fit TRBD1. With V trimmed by 2 bases and J by 5 bases, 4 bases remained unmatched. The V gene's germline CDR1 is SGHNT and CDR2 YYREEE (reference sequence). The CDR3 runs 14 residues. CDR3 sequence: CASSFGTENNEQFF. The CDR3 nucleotides read TGTGCCAGCAGCTTCGGGACAGAAAACAATGAGCAGTTCTTC.

A single count supports this clone. The chain is built from TRBV11-2 and TRBJ1-5; no definite D call. In germline, CDR1 is SGHAT, CDR2 FQNNGV. Trimming took off 4 bases at V and 3 bases at J, with 7 bases between the two ends. The CDR3 is 13 amino acids. The CDR3 loop reads CASSSSPNQPQHF. CDR3 bases: TGTGCCAGCAGCTCCTCCCCCAATCAGCCCCAGCATTTT.

V and J are TRBV9 and TRBJ2-5, with 10 bases identical to TRBD2. This CDR3 comprises 15 residues. Germline CDR1 is SGDLS and CDR2 is YYNGEE. Losses at the gene ends were 3 bases for V and 0 bases for J; bases not matched to a gene: 2. The CDR3 bases are TGTGCCAGCAGCGCGGGACTAGCGCACCAAGAGACCCAGTACTTC. It translates to CASSAGLAHQETQYF. Variable domain in full (rest from reference TRBV9 and TRBJ2-5): DSGVTQTPKHLITATGQRVTLRCSPRSGDLSVYWYQQSLDQGLQFLIQYYNGEERAKGNILERFSAQQFPDLHSELNLSSLELGDSALYFCASSAGLAHQETQYFGPGTRLLVL.

The J gene is TRBJ1-1, the V gene TRBV4-1, with a tentative D call TRBD1 (6 bases). Trimming stripped 2 bases from V and 1 base from J, with 8 bases between. This CDR3 spans 14 amino acids. The V gene's germline CDR1 is MGHRA and CDR2 YSYEKL. CDR3 amino acids: CASSQPGENTEAFF. The CDR3 nucleotides are TGCGCCAGCAGCCAACCAGGGGAGAACACTGAAGCTTTCTTT.

The gene calls are TRBV6-5 and TRBJ2-1; possibly TRBD1 for D (5 bases). This CDR3 is built from 13 residues. The ends were cut back, 2 bases at V and 8 bases at J, with 10 bases in the middle. The germline V gene has CDR1 MNHEY and CDR2 SVGAGI. CDR3 coding DNA: TGTGCCAGCAGTTACGAAAGGGGCCATGAGCAGTTCTTC. Translated, it gives CASSYERGHEQFF.

The chain links TRBV7-9 to TRBJ2-7, with 12 bases identical to TRBD1. J gave up 5 bases and V 1 base, and 6 bases lay outside the gene matches. CDR3 length equals 16 residues. Germline values: CDR1 SEHNR, CDR2 FQNEAQ (reference sequence). The CDR3 coding sequence is TGTGCCAGCAGCTTAGTTGCCGGGACAGGGGGCGACGAGCAGTACTTC. Translation: CASSLVAGTGGDEQYF.

The CDR3 loop is CASSLDSVNTEAFF. CDR3 nucleotide sequence: TGTGCCAGCAGTCTAGACAGTGTGAACACTGAAGCTTTCTTT. The rearrangement joins TRBV11-3 to TRBJ1-1, with D possibly being TRBD1 (5 bases). The CDR3 length is 14 residues. Germline lookup yields CDR1 SGHNT and CDR2 YENEEA. Between the trimmed V and J ends, which lost 6 bases and 0 bases, there was a span of 11 bases.

The chain links TRBV7-9 to TRBJ2-4, with 8 bases fitting TRBD1. Losses at the gene ends were 3 bases for V and 6 bases for J; bases not matched to a gene: 7. Germline lookup yields CDR1 SEHNR and CDR2 FQNEAQ (reference sequence). There are 15 residues in the CDR3. The DNA of the CDR3 is TGTGCCAGCAGCTTCAGGCGGGACAGGATAAACATTCAGTACTTC. It encodes CASSFRRDRINIQYF.

The chain joins TRBV6-5 to TRBJ1-2, with D possibly being TRBD1 (5 bases). Trimming cost V 0 bases and J 4 bases, with 9 bases left between them. CDR1 is MNHEY, CDR2 SVGAGI, per germline. The CDR3 extends over 14 amino acids. The CDR3 region is CASSYSSRAYGYTF. In DNA, the CDR3 is TGTGCCAGCAGTTACTCTTCCAGGGCCTATGGCTACACCTTC.

The gene calls are TRBV11-3 and TRBJ2-1; 9 nucleotides line up with TRBD1. The length of the CDR3 is 18 residues. CDR1 SGHNT and CDR2 YENEEA come from the germline V gene. V was pared by 5 bases and J by 4 bases, with 15 bases of the junction left unmatched. The CDR3, as DNA: TGTGCCAGCAGCGCAGGACAGGGGTTGAGTGGGGCATACAATGAGCAGTTCTTC. It is translated as CASSAGQGLSGAYNEQFF. The whole variable domain, remainder taken from reference TRBV11-3 and TRBJ2-1, is EAGVVQSPRYKIIEKKQPVAFWCNPISGHNTLYWYLQNLGQGPELLIRYENEEAVDDSQLPKDRFSAERLKGVDSTLKIQPAELGDSAVYLCASSAGQGLSGAYNEQFFGPGTRLTVL.

V usage is TRBV5-1 and J usage is TRBJ1-4, with 10 bases aligning to TRBD1. Germline CDR1 reads SGHRS; CDR2 reads YFSETQ. Trimming removed 2 bases from V and 8 bases from J; junction bases left unmatched: 3. The CDR3 is 14 amino acids. DNA for the CDR3: TGCGCCAGCAGCTTTGGACAGGGGGACGAAAAACTGTTTTTT. This encodes CASSFGQGDEKLFF.

The CDR3 DNA reads as TGTGCCAGCAGCCCCAATTACAATGAGCAGTTCTTC. This gives the protein CASSPNYNEQFF. This chain joins TRBV7-6 and TRBJ2-1; D ambiguous. V was pared by 5 bases and J by 4 bases, with 6 bases between. CDR3 size: 12 residues. The germline V gene has CDR1 SGHVS and CDR2 FNYEAQ.

The chain carries TRBV7-3 and TRBJ2-2; D possibly corresponds to TRBD2 (6 bases). Germline V CDR1 and CDR2: SGHTA, FQGTGA. Trimming took 5 bases from V and 6 from J, leaving 13 bases between them. CDR3 length: 14 residues. CDR3 amino acids: CASSTRLAPGELFF. CDR3 DNA sequence: TGTGCCAGCAGCACTCGTCTAGCGCCCGGGGAGCTGTTTTTT.

This clone is a singleton in its sample. The chain couples TRBV2 to TRBJ2-7, with D hard to call. V was clipped by 10 bases and J by 2 bases, with 15 bases between them. Germline V gene lookup returns CDR1 SNHLY and CDR2 FYNNEI. CDR3 length: 13 amino acids. In DNA form, the CDR3 reads TGTGCCATCTCTTCCGACTCGACCTACGAGCAGTACTTC. It is translated as CAISSDSTYEQYF.

This clone came up once. The chain joins TRBV28 to TRBJ1-1; D possibly corresponds to TRBD1 (5 bases). The CDR3 loop spans 13 amino acids. Between the trimmed V and J ends, which lost 1 base and 6 bases, there was a span of 9 bases. The germline gives CDR1 MDHEN, CDR2 SYDVKM. This chain's CDR3 is CASSLLNRPEAFF. The CDR3 region has the DNA TGTGCCAGCAGTTTATTAAACAGGCCTGAAGCTTTCTTT.

A few counts support this clone. The chain recombines TRBV30 with TRBJ1-2; TRBD1 aligns across 10 bases. With V trimmed by 7 bases and J by 11 bases, 7 bases remained unmatched. Germline CDR1 and CDR2: GTSNPN and SVGIG (reference sequence). The CDR3 contains 11 residues. The CDR3 here is CASDRGIWYTF. Written as DNA, the CDR3 is TGTGCCTCGGACAGGGGGATTTGGTACACCTTC.

This rearrangement joins TRBV19 to TRBJ2-3; D remains unclear. Germline lookup yields CDR1 LNHDA and CDR2 SQIVND (reference sequence). Trimming removed 6 bases at V and 2 bases at J, with 12 bases between. This CDR3 spans 14 amino acids. CDR3 in DNA: TGTGCCAGTAGCTCCCCCCCCTCCACAGATACGCAGTATTTT. Amino acids: CASSSPPSTDTQYF.

The chain joins TRBV27 to TRBJ2-1; D might be TRBD2 (7 bases). The CDR3 is 15 residues long. The germline gives CDR1 MNHEY, CDR2 SMNVEV (reference sequence). V gave up 2 bases and J gave up 0 bases, with 8 bases separating them. This chain's CDR3 is CASSLAGASYNEQFF. The CDR3 nucleotides read TGTGCCAGCAGTTTAGCGGGGGCCTCCTACAATGAGCAGTTCTTC.

The chain combines TRBV7-2 with TRBJ2-2; 8 bases fit TRBD2. CDR1 is SGHTA and CDR2 is FQGNSA in the germline V gene. V lost 4 bases and J lost 1; bases outside the gene matches: 11. This CDR3 spans 18 amino acids. CDR3 amino acids: CASSSRASGPGNTGELFF. DNA for the CDR3: TGTGCCAGCAGCTCCCGGGCTAGCGGGCCAGGGAACACCGGGGAGCTGTTTTTT. The variable domain in full, with the rest retrieved from reference TRBV7-2 and TRBJ2-2, is GAGVSQSPSNKVTEKGKDVELRCDPISGHTALYWYRQSLGQGLEFLIYFQGNSAPDKSGLPSDRFSAERTGGSVSTLTIQRTQQEDSAVYLCASSSRASGPGNTGELFFGEGSRLTVL.

This sequence joins TRBV6-1 and TRBJ1-5, with 7 bases matching TRBD1. The germline V gene has CDR1 MNHNS and CDR2 SASEGT. V was clipped by 5 bases and J by 3 bases; unmatched bases: 7. CDR3 size: 15 residues. CDR3 protein: CASSFRQGFNQPQHF. The CDR3 coding sequence is TGTGCCAGCAGTTTCCGACAGGGTTTCAATCAGCCCCAGCATTTT.

J is TRBJ1-1 and V is TRBV10-2; 11 nucleotides agree with TRBD1. The trim removed 6 bases at V and 4 bases at J, leaving 10 bases unmatched. Germline lookup yields CDR1 WSHSY and CDR2 SAAADI. The CDR3 spans 16 residues. CDR3 nucleotides: TGCGCCAGCAGCGACCCCGGGGACAGGGGGTTCACTGAAGCTTTCTTT. This sequence encodes CASSDPGDRGFTEAFF.

CDR3 DNA: TGTGCCAGCAGCCGCGGCGCACAGGGGGTTTTTAATGAAAAACTGTTTTTT. It is translated as CASSRGAQGVFNEKLFF. The chain recombines TRBV14 with TRBJ1-4; 8 positions agree with TRBD1. Germline CDR1 is SGHDN and CDR2 is FVKESK. The CDR3 is 17 residues long. Trimming took 4 bases from V and 4 from J; bases not matched to a gene: 11. The variable domain in full, completed from reference TRBV14 and TRBJ1-4, reads EAGVTQFPSHSVIEKGQTVTLRCDPISGHDNLYWYRRVMGKEIKFLLHFVKESKQDESGMPNNRFLAERTGGTYSTLKVQPAELEDSGVYFCASSRGAQGVFNEKLFFGSGTQLSVL.

The chain uses TRBV14 and TRBJ2-7; 7 positions match TRBD1. Germline values: CDR1 SGHDN, CDR2 FVKESK. The length of the CDR3 is 15 residues. V lost 4 bases and J lost 4; bases outside the gene matches: 10. CDR3: CASSPRDSQLYEQYF. The CDR3 DNA reads as TGTGCCAGCAGCCCCCGGGACAGTCAGCTTTACGAGCAGTACTTC.

The V call is TRBV10-1, the J call TRBJ1-4, with 7 positions matching TRBD1. V shed 4 bases, J shed 0 bases, and the junction held 2 bases outside the gene matches. Germline V gives CDR1 WNHNN, CDR2 SYGVQD (reference sequence). The length of the CDR3 is 15 residues. The DNA for the CDR3 is TGCGCCAGCAGTGCAGGACAGGCAACTAATGAAAAACTGTTTTTT. Translation: CASSAGQATNEKLFF.

The chain uses TRBV5-1 and TRBJ1-3, with D perhaps TRBD1 (6 bases). The length of the CDR3 is 15 residues. The V end lost 0 bases, the J end lost 0 bases, and 7 bases lay between the germline ends. Per the germline V gene, CDR1 is SGHRS and CDR2 is YFSETQ. The CDR3 DNA is TGCGCCAGCAGCTTGGACAGGGTCTCTGGAAACACCATATATTTT. Translation: CASSLDRVSGNTIYF.

This clone was found once. In the same sample, other DNA sequences code for this CDR3. This chain connects TRBV4-1 to TRBJ2-1; 8 nucleotides align to TRBD2. J gave up 7 bases and V 1 base, and 0 bases lay outside the gene matches. The CDR3 totals 13 residues. Germline V gene data show CDR1 as MGHRA and CDR2 as YSYEKL. CDR3 nucleotides: TGCGCCAGCAGCCAAGGCGGGGGGAATGAGCAGTTCTTC. Encoded protein: CASSQGGGNEQFF.